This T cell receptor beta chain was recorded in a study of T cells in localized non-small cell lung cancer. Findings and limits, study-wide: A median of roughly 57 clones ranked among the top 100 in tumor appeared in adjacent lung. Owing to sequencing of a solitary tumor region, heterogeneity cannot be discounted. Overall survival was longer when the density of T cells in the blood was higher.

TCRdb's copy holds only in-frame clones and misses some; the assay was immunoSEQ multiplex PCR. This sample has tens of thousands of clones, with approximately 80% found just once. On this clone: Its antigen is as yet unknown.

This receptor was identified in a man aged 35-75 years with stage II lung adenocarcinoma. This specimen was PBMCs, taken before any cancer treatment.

CDR3 sequence: CASRTDLNGQVGEQYF. The CDR3, as DNA: TGTGCCAGCAGAACAGACCTTAACGGACAGGTTGGGGAGCAGTACTTC. The chain uses TRBV27 and TRBJ2-7; 7 bases map to TRBD1. Germline lookup yields CDR1 MNHEY and CDR2 SMNVEV (reference sequence). The CDR3 has 16 residues. The V gene end was trimmed by 6 bases and the J gene end by 7 bases; junction bases not matched to a gene: 18.